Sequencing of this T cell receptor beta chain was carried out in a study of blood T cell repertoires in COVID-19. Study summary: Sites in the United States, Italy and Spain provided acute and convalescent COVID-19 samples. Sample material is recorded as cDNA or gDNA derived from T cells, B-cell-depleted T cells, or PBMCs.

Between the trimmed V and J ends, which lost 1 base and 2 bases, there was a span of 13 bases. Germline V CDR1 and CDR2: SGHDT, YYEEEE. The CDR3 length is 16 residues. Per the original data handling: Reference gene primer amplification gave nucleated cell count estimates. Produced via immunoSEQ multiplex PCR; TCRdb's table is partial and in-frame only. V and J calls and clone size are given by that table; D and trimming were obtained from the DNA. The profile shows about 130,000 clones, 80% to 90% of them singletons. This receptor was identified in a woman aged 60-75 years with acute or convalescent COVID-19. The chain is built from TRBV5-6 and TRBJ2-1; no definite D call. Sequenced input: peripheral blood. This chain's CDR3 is CASSLYSRGAYNEQFF. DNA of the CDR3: TGTGCCAGCAGCTTGTATAGCCGAGGCGCCTACAATGAGCAGTTCTTC.